The entry below describes one T cell receptor (beta chain). CDR3 length: 15 amino acids. The germline V gene encodes CDR1 SGHTA and CDR2 FQGNSA. V was pared by 6 bases and J by 0 bases, with 15 bases between. The Seattle patients joined while their infection was active and were tracked longitudinally afterward. As handled by the study authors: Cell counts per sample came from amplifying reference gene primers. Sequenced by immunoSEQ multiplex PCR; TCRdb stores in-frame clones only, minus some. That table is the source of V, J and clone size, and D and trimming were worked out from the DNA. Of over 70,000 clones in the sample, 90% were seen once. The source of the sample is a study of blood T cell repertoires in COVID-19. For the study at large: Samples representing acute and convalescent COVID-19 were sourced from the United States, Italy and Spain. Sources were T cells, B-cell-depleted T cells, or PBMCs; the material itself was cDNA or gDNA.

Sequencing used peripheral blood. The receptor was derived from a man between 18 and 29 years old with COVID-19, enrolled during active disease. V is TRBV7-2 and J is TRBJ2-7, with a weak D call TRBD2 (6 bases). In nucleotides, the CDR3 is TGTGCCAGCAGTTACACCGGGACTCCCTCCTACGAGCAGTACTTC. The encoded protein is CASSYTGTPSYEQYF. Full variable domain (outside the CDR3, taken from reference TRBV7-2 and TRBJ2-7): GAGVSQSPSNKVTEKGKDVELRCDPISGHTALYWYRQSLGQGLEFLIYFQGNSAPDKSGLPSDRFSAERTGGSVSTLTIQRTQQEDSAVYLCASSYTGTPSYEQYFGPGTRLTVT.